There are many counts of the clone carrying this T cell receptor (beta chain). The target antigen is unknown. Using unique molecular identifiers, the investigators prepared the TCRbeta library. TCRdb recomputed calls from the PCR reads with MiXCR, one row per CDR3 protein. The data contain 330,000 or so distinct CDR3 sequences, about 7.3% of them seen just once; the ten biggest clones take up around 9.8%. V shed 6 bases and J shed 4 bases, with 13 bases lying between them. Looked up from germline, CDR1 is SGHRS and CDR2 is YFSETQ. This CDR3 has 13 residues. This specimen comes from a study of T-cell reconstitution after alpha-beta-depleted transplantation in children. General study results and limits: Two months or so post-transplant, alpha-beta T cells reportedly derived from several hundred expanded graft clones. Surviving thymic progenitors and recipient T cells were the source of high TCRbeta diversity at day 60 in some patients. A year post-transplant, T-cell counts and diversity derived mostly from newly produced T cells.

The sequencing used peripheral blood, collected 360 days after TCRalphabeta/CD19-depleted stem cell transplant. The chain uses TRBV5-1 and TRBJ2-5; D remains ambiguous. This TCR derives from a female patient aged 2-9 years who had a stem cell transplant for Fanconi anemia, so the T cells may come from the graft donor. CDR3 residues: CASTNSHAETQYF. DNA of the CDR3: TGCGCCAGCACAAACTCCCATGCAGAGACCCAGTACTTC. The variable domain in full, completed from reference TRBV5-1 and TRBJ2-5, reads KAGVTQTPRYLIKTRGQQVTLSCSPISGHRSVSWYQQTPGQGLQFLFEYFSETQRNKGNFPGRFSGRQFSNSRSEMNVSTLELGDSALYLCASTNSHAETQYFGPGTRLLVL.